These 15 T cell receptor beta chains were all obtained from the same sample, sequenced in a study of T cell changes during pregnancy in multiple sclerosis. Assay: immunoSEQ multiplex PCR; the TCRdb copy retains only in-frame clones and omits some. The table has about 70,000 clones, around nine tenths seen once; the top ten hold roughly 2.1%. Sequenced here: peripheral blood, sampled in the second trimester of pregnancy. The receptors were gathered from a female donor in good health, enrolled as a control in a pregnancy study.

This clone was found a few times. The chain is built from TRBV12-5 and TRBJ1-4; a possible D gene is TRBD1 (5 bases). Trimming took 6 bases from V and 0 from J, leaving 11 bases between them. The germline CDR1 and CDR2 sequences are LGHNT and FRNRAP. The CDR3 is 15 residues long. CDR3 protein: CASGAGVSTNEKLFF. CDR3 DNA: TGTGCTAGTGGGGCGGGGGTCTCAACTAATGAAAAACTGTTTTTT.

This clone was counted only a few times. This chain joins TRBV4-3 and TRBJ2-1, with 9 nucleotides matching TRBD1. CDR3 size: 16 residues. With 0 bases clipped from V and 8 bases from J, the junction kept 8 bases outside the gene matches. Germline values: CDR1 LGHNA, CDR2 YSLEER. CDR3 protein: CASSQDWGQGFDEQFF. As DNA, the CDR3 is TGCGCCAGCAGCCAAGATTGGGGACAGGGTTTCGATGAGCAGTTCTTC.

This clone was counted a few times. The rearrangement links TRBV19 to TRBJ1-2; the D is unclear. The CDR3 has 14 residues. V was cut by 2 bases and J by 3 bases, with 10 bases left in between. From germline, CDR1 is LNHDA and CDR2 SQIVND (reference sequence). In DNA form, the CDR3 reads TGTGCCAGTAGTATATCTGGGGAGGACTATGGCTACACCTTC. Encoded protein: CASSISGEDYGYTF.

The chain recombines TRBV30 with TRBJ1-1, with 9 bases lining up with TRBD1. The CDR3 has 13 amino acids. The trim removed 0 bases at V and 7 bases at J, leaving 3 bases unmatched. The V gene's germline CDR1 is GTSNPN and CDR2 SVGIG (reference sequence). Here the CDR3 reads CAWSVGQGIEAFF. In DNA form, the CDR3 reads TGTGCCTGGAGTGTAGGACAGGGGATTGAAGCTTTCTTT.

Written as DNA, the CDR3 is TGTGCCAGCAGTTTCGGCCTTTCACAGGGAGTCGATACGCAGTATTTT. Amino acid sequence: CASSFGLSQGVDTQYF. The chain is built from TRBV27 and TRBJ2-3, with a weak D call TRBD1 (6 bases). The V gene lost 3 bases and the J gene lost 6 bases, with 19 bases spanning the gap. Per the germline V gene, CDR1 is MNHEY and CDR2 is SMNVEV (reference sequence). This CDR3 region has 16 residues.

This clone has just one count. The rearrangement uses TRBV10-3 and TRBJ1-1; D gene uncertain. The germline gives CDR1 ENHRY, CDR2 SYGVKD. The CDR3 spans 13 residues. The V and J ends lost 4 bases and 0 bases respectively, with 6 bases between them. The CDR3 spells CAISGGVNTEAFF. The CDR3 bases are TGTGCCATCAGTGGGGGAGTGAACACTGAAGCTTTCTTT.

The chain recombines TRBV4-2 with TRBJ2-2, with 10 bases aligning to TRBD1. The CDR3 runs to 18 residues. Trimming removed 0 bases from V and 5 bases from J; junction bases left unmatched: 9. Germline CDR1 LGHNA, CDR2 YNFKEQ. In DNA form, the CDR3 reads TGTGCCAGCAGCCAAGATGCTCCGGGACAGGGGAGGACCGGGGAGCTGTTTTTT. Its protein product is CASSQDAPGQGRTGELFF.

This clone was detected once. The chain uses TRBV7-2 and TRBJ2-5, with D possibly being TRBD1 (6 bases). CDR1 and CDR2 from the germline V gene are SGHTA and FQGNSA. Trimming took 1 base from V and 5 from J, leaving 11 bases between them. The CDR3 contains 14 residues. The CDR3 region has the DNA TGTGCCAGCAGCTTAGGGACAGTTCAGGAGACCCAGTACTTC. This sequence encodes CASSLGTVQETQYF.

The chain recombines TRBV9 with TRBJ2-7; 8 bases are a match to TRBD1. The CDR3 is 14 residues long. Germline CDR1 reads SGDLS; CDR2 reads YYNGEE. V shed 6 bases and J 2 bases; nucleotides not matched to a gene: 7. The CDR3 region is CASTTGTGAYEQYF. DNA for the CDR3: TGTGCCAGCACCACCGGGACAGGTGCCTACGAGCAGTACTTC.

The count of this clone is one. DNA for the CDR3: TGTGCCAGCAGTTCACAGGGAAGCTATGGCTACACCTTC. Protein product: CASSSQGSYGYTF. The V and J genes are TRBV6-5 and TRBJ1-2; tentative D call: TRBD1 (6 bases). V was clipped by 4 bases and J by 4 bases, with 10 bases between them. CDR3 length: 13 amino acids. Germline CDR1 MNHEY, CDR2 SVGAGI.

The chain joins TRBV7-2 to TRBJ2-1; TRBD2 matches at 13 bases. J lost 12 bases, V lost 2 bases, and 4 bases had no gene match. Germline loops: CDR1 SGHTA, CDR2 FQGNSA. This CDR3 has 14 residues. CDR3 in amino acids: CASSLRTSGGGQFF. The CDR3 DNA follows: TGTGCCAGCAGCTTAAGGACTAGCGGGGGCGGGCAGTTCTTC.

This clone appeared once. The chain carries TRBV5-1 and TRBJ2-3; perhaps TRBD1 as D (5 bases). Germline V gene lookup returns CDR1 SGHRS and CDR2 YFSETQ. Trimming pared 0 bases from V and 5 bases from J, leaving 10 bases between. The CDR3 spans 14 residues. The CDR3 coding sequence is TGCGCCAGCAGCTTGGCAGGGCAAGGAGATACGCAGTATTTT. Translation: CASSLAGQGDTQYF.

For the CDR3, the DNA is TGTGCCAGCAGCACGCGATCAGGAAACACCATATATTTT. Translated, it gives CASSTRSGNTIYF. The J gene is TRBJ1-3, the V gene TRBV7-9; D is unresolved. CDR3 length equals 13 residues. The germline V and J ends were trimmed by 5 bases and 4 bases, with 9 bases remaining between them. Per germline, CDR1 SEHNR and CDR2 FQNEAQ (reference sequence).

DNA for the CDR3: TGTGCCAGCAGCCAACTTTTACAGGATAATGGCTACACCTTC. Amino acid sequence: CASSQLLQDNGYTF. The rearrangement links TRBV14 to TRBJ1-2; tentatively, D is TRBD1 (5 bases). CDR1 SGHDN and CDR2 FVKESK come from the germline V gene. The CDR3 is made up of 14 amino acids. V was cut by 2 bases and J by 6 bases, with 13 bases left in between. The full variable domain, in which reference TRBV14 and TRBJ1-2 provide the parts outside the CDR3, is EAGVTQFPSHSVIEKGQTVTLRCDPISGHDNLYWYRRVMGKEIKFLLHFVKESKQDESGMPNNRFLAERTGGTYSTLKVQPAELEDSGVYFCASSQLLQDNGYTFGSGTRLTVV.

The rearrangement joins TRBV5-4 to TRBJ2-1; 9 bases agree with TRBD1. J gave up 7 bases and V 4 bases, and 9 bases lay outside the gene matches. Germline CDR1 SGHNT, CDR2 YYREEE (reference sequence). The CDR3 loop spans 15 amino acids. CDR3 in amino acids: CASSPGTGRMNEQFF. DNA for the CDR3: TGTGCCAGCAGCCCCGGGACAGGGCGTATGAATGAGCAGTTCTTC.